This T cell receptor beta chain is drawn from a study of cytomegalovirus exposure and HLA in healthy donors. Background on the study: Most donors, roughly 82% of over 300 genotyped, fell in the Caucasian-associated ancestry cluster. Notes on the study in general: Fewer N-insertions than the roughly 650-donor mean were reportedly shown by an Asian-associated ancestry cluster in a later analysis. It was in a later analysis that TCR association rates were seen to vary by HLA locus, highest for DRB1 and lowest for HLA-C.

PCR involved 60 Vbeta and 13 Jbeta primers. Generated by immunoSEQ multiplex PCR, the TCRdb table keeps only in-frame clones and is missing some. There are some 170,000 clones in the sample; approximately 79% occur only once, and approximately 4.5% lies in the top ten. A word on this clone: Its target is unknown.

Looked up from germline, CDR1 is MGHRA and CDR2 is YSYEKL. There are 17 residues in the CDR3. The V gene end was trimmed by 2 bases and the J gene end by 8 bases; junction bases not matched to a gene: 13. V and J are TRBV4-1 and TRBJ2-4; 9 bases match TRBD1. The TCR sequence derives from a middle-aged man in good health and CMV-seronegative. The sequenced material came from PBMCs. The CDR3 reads CASSQQYRDRVNYIQYF. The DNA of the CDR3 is TGCGCCAGCAGCCAACAATACCGGGACAGGGTGAACTACATTCAGTACTTC.